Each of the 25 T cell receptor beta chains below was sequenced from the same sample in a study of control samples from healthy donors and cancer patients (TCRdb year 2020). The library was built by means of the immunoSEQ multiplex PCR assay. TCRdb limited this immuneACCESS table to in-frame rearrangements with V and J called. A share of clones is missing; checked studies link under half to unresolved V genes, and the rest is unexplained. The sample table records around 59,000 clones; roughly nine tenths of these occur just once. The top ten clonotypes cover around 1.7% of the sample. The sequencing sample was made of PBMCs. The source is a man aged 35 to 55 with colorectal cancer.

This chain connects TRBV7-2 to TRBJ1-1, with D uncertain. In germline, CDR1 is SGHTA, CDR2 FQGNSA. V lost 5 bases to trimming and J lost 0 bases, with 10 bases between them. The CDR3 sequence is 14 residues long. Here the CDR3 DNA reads TGTGCCAGCAGCGCGGAGGCTATGAACACTGAAGCTTTCTTT. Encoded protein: CASSAEAMNTEAFF.

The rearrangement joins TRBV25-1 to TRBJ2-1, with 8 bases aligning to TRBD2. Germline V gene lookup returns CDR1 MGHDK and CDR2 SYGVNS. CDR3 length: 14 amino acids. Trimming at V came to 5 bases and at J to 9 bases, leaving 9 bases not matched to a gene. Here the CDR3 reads CASSSGGVLGEQFF. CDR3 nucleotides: TGTGCCAGCAGTTCCGGGGGGGTTTTGGGTGAGCAGTTCTTC.

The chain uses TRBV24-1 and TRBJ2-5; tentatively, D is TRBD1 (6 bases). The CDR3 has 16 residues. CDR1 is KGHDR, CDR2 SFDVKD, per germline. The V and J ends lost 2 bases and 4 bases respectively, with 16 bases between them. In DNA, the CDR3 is TGTGCCACCAGTGATTCCTCCTCCACAGGGCGAGAGACCCAGTACTTC. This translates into CATSDSSSTGRETQYF.

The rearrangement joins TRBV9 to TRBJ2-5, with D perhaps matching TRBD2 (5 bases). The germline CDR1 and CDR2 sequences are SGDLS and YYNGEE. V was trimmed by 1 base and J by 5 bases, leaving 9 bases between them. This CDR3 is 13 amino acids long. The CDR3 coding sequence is TGTGCCAGCAGCGTAACCCCTAGCGAGACCCAGTACTTC. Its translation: CASSVTPSETQYF.

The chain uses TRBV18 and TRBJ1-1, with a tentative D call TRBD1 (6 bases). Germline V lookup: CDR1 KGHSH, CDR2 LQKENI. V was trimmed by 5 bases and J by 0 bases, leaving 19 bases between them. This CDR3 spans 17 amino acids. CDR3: CASSETGSNLMNTEAFF. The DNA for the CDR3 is TGTGCCAGCTCAGAAACAGGGTCCAACCTCATGAACACTGAAGCTTTCTTT. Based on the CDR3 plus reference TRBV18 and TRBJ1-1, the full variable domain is NAGVMQNPRHLVRRRGQEARLRCSPMKGHSHVYWYRQLPEEGLKFMVYLQKENIIDESGMPKERFSAEFPKEGPSILRIQQVVRGDSAAYFCASSETGSNLMNTEAFFGQGTRLTVV.

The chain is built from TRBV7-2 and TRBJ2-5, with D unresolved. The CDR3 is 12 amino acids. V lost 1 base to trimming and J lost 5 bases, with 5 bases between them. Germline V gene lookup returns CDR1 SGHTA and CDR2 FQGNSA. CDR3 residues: CASSLDRETQYF. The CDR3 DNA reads TGTGCCAGCAGCTTAGATCGGGAGACCCAGTACTTC.

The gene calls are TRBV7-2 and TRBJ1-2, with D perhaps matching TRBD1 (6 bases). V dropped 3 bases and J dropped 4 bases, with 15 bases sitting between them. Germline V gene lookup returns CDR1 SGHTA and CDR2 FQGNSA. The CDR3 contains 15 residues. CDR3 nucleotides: TGTGCCAGCAGCTTGAGACAGGAGGTCCCCTATGGCTACACCTTC. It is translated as CASSLRQEVPYGYTF.

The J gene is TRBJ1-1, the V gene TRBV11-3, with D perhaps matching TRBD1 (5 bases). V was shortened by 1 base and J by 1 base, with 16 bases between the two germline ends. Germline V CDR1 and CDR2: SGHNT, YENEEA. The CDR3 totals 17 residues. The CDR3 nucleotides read TGTGCCAGCAGCTTAGGGGAGGGGCAGATGGAGAACACTGAAGCTTTCTTT. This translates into CASSLGEGQMENTEAFF.

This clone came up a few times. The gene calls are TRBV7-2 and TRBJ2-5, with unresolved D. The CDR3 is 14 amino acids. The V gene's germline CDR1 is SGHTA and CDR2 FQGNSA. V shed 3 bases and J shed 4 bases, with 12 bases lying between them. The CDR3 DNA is TGTGCCAGCAGCTTGGGCCCCTCCGCAGAGACCCAGTACTTC. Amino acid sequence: CASSLGPSAETQYF.

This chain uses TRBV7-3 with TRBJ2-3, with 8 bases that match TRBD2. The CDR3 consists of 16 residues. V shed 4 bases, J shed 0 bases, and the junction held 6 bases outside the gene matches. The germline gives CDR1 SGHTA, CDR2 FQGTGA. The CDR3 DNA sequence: TGTGCCAGCAGCTCACTTGGCGGGGGGAGCACAGATACGCAGTATTTT. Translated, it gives CASSSLGGGSTDTQYF. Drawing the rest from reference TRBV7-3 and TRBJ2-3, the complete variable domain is GAGVSQTPSNKVTEKGKYVELRCDPISGHTALYWYRQSLGQGPEFLIYFQGTGAADDSGLPNDRFFAVRPEGSVSTLKIQRTERGDSAVYLCASSSLGGGSTDTQYFGPGTRLTVL.

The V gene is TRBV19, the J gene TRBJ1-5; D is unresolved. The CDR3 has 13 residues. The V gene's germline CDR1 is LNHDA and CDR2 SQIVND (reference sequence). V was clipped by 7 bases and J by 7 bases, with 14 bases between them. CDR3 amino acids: CASNWASGQPQHF. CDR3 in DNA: TGTGCCAGTAATTGGGCGAGCGGGCAGCCCCAGCATTTT. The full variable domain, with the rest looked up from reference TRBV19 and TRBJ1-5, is DGGITQSPKYLFRKEGQNVTLSCEQNLNHDAMYWYRQDPGQGLRLIYYSQIVNDFQKGDIAEGYSVSREKKESFPLTVTSAQKNPTAFYLCASNWASGQPQHFGDGTRLSIL.

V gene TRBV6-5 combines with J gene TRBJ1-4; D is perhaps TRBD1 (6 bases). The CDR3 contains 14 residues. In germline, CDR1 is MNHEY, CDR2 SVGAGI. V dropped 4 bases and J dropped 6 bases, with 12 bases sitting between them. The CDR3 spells CASSWSGAYEKLFF. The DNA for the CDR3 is TGTGCCAGCAGTTGGTCGGGGGCGTATGAAAAACTGTTTTTT.

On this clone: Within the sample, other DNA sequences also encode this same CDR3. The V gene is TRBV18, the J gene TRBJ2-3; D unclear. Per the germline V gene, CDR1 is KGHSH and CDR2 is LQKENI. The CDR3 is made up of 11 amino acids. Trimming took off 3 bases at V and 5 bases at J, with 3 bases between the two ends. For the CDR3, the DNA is TGTGCCAGCTCACCCAAAGATACGCAGTATTTT. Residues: CASSPKDTQYF.

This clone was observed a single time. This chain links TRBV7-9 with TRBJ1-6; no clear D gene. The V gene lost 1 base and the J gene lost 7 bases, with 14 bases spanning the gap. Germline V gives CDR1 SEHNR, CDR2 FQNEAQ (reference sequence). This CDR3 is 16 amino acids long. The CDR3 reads CASSLVGQVVNSPLHF. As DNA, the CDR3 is TGTGCCAGCAGCTTAGTTGGCCAGGTTGTAAATTCACCCCTCCACTTT.

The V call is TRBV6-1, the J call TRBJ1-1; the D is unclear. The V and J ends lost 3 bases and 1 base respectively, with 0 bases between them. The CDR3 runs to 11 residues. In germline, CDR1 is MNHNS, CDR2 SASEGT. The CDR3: CASSENTEAFF. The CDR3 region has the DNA TGTGCCAGCAGTGAGAACACTGAAGCTTTCTTT.

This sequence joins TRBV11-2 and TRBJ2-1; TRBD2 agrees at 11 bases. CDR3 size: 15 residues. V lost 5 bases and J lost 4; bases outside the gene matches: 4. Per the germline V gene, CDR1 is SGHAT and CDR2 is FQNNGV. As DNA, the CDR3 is TGTGCCAGCAGCCTGGGACTAGCGGTATACAATGAGCAGTTCTTC. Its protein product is CASSLGLAVYNEQFF.

The CDR3 here is CASIQTIMNTEAFF. The CDR3 nucleotides are TGTGCCAGTATCCAGACGATCATGAACACTGAAGCTTTCTTT. The chain is built from TRBV19 and TRBJ1-1, with D uncertain. Germline V lookup: CDR1 LNHDA, CDR2 SQIVND (reference sequence). Trimming removed 7 bases at V and 0 bases at J, with 12 bases between. The CDR3 covers 14 residues.

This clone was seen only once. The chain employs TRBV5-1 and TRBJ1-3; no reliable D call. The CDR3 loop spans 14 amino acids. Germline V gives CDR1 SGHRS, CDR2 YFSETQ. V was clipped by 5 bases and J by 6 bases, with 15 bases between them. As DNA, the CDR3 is TGCGCCAGCAGTGCTGACCCGCGGGCAAACACCATATATTTT. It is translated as CASSADPRANTIYF.

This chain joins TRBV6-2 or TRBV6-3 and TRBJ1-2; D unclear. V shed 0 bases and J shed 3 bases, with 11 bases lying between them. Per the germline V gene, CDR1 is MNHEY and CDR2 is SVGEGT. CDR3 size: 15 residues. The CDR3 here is CASSYSGGLDYGYTF. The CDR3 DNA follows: TGTGCCAGCAGTTACTCTGGCGGATTAGACTATGGCTACACCTTC.

CDR3 bases: TGTGCCAGCAGTTCCCTTGGTCAGCCCCAGCATTTT. Translated: CASSSLGQPQHF. The genes are TRBV28 and TRBJ1-5; no definite D call. V lost 4 bases and J lost 6, with 7 bases in between. The CDR3 is made up of 12 amino acids. The germline gives CDR1 MDHEN, CDR2 SYDVKM.

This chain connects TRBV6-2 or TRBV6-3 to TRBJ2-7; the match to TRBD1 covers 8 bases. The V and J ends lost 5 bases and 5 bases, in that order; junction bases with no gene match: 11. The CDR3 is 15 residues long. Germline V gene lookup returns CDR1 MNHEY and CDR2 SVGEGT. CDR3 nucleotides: TGTGCCAGCAGTGGAACCGGGACAGGTAGTCACGAGCAGTACTTC. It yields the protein CASSGTGTGSHEQYF.

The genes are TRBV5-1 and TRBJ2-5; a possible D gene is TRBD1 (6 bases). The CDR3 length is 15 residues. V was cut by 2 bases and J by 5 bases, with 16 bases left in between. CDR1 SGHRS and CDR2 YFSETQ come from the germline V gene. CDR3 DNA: TGCGCCAGCAGCTTTACACCAGGGGTCGAGGAGACCCAGTACTTC. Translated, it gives CASSFTPGVEETQYF.

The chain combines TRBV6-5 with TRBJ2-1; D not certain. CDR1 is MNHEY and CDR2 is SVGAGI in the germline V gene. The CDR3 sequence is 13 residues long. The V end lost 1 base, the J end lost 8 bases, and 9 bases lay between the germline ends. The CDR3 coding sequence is TGTGCCAGCAGTTACTTGTATGGGGATGAGCAGTTCTTC. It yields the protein CASSYLYGDEQFF.

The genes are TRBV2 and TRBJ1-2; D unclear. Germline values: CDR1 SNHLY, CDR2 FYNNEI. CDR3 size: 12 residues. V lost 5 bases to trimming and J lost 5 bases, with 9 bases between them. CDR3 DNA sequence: TGTGCCAGCAGTCCCACAGAGTATGGCTACACCTTC. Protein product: CASSPTEYGYTF.

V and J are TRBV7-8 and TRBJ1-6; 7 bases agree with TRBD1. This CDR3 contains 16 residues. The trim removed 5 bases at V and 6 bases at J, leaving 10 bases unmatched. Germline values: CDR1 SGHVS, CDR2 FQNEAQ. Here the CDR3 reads CASSPPGQVPNSPLHF. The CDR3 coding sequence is TGTGCCAGCAGCCCACCCGGACAGGTTCCTAATTCACCCCTCCACTTT. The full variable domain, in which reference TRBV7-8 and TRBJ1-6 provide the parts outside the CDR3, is GAGVSQSPRYKVAKRGQDVALRCDPISGHVSLFWYQQALGQGPEFLTYFQNEAQLDKSGLPSDRFFAERPEGSVSTLKIQRTQQEDSAVYLCASSPPGQVPNSPLHFGNGTRLTVT.